This is a list of T cell receptor beta chains from one sample in a study of PD-1 blockade in classical Hodgkin lymphoma. Generated by immunoSEQ multiplex PCR, the TCRdb table keeps only in-frame clones and is missing some. The profile shows 10,000 to 15,000 clones, around 80% of them singletons. The sequencing here drew on peripheral blood mononuclear cells (PBMCs), taken at baseline. These receptors all stem from a human donor with classical Hodgkin lymphoma. The CDR3 runs from the conserved cysteine through the conserved F or W. The order of the fields is clone size, V gene, J gene, D gene, CDR3 length, CDR3 protein, CDR3 DNA. A D gene is named only where the DNA matches it firmly. Rows may omit the clone size; those that give it use once, few, many or a size class.

>.|TRBV27|TRBJ2-7|TRBD1|16
CASSLGIRTGGYEQYF
TGTGCCAGCAGTTTGGGGATACGGACAGGGGGCTACGAGCAGTACTTC
>few|TRBV18|TRBJ1-2|.|12
CASSLKGDGYTF
TGTGCCAGCTCACTAAAGGGGGATGGCTACACCTTC
>.|TRBV5-1|TRBJ2-2|TRBD2|15
CASSVTSGSTGELFF
TGCGCCAGCAGCGTAACTAGCGGGAGCACCGGGGAGCTGTTTTTT
>.|TRBV6-5|TRBJ1-4|TRBD1|13
CASSPFTGADLFF
TGTGCCAGCAGTCCTTTCACAGGGGCGGATCTGTTTTTT
>.|TRBV11-2|TRBJ2-3|.|14
CASSLEPSTDTQYF
TGTGCCAGCAGCTTAGAGCCGAGCACAGATACGCAGTATTTT
>.|TRBV19|TRBJ2-1|TRBD2|14
CASSILAEYNEQFF
TGTGCCAGTAGTATCCTAGCGGAGTACAATGAGCAGTTCTTC
>medium-sized|TRBV9|TRBJ1-5|.|13
CASSVSPNQPQHF
TGTGCCAGCAGCGTATCCCCCAATCAGCCCCAGCATTTT
>.|TRBV15|TRBJ1-5|.|14
CATSNQVGNQPQHF
TGTGCCACCAGCAACCAGGTTGGCAATCAGCCCCAGCATTTT
>.|TRBV7-2|TRBJ2-5|.|15
CASSLLRRGGETQYF
TGTGCCAGCAGCTTACTTCGGCGGGGTGGGGAGACCCAGTACTTC
>.|TRBV5-5|TRBJ2-7|.|13
CASSYLRPSVKNF
TGTGCCAGCAGCTACCTACGACCATCAGTCAAGAACTTC
>.|TRBV7-2|TRBJ2-7|.|15
CASSLAGLLVGEQYF
TGTGCCAGCAGCTTAGCAGGGCTTCTCGTGGGCGAGCAGTACTTC
>.|TRBV7-2|TRBJ1-5|.|14
CASSWGSSNQPQHF
TGTGCCAGCAGCTGGGGGAGTAGCAATCAGCCCCAGCATTTT
>.|TRBV23-1|TRBJ2-1|.|14
CASSQTRSYNEQFF
TGCGCCAGCAGTCAGACGAGATCCTACAATGAGCAGTTCTTC
>.|TRBV2|TRBJ2-2|.|13
CASTQSGTGELFF
TGTGCCAGCACGCAGTCGGGGACCGGGGAGCTGTTTTTT
>.|TRBV7-2|TRBJ1-4|.|14
CASSPGTYLEKLFF
TGTGCCAGCAGCCCGGGAACCTATCTTGAAAAACTGTTTTTT
>.|TRBV28|TRBJ1-1|.|10
CASSQGEAFF
TGTGCCAGCAGCCAGGGGGAAGCTTTCTTT
>.|TRBV6-1|TRBJ1-2|TRBD1|13
CASRIGTDYGYTF
TGTGCCAGCAGAATCGGGACAGATTATGGCTACACCTTC
>few|TRBV6-6|TRBJ1-1|TRBD1|11
CASSSDREAFF
TGTGCCAGCAGTTCGGACAGGGAAGCTTTCTTT
>.|TRBV9|TRBJ1-1|TRBD1|16
CASSQTGTGGGTEAFF
TGTGCCAGCAGCCAGACCGGGACAGGGGGCGGTACTGAAGCTTTCTTT
>.|TRBV6-5|TRBJ1-1|TRBD1|14
CAIRSTGSGTEAFF
TGTGCCATCAGGTCGACAGGGTCGGGCACTGAAGCTTTCTTT
>.|TRBV9|TRBJ2-2|.|16
CASSVRAGSNTGELFF
TGTGCCAGCAGCGTAAGAGCAGGGTCGAACACCGGGGAGCTGTTTTTT
>.|TRBV7-8|TRBJ2-4|TRBD1|15
CASSRDSLAKNIQYF
TGTGCCAGCAGCCGGGACAGCCTAGCCAAAAACATTCAGTACTTC
>.|TRBV6-6|TRBJ2-1|TRBD2|15
CASSWSGGPYNEQFF
TGTGCCAGCAGTTGGTCGGGGGGACCTTACAATGAGCAGTTCTTC
>.|TRBV19|TRBJ2-1|.|13
CASSSWIHNEQFF
TGTGCCAGTAGTTCTTGGATCCACAATGAGCAGTTCTTC
>few|TRBV27|TRBJ1-6|.|14
CASSLSRQNSPLHF
TGTGCCAGCAGTTTATCCAGGCAAAATTCACCCCTCCACTTT
>.|TRBV5-1|TRBJ1-1|.|16
CASTLVGGTSGTEAFF
TGCGCCAGCACCCTAGTAGGGGGTACTAGCGGCACTGAAGCTTTCTTT
>.|TRBV10-3|TRBJ1-3|.|12
CAINGGGNTIYF
TGTGCCATCAATGGTGGGGGAAACACCATATATTTT
>.|TRBV7-2|TRBJ1-6|TRBD1|15
CASSLSGQGASPLHF
TGTGCCAGCAGCTTATCCGGACAGGGGGCTTCACCCCTCCACTTT
>.|TRBV2|TRBJ1-2|TRBD1|16
CASSVMMTGHFYGYTF
TGTGCCAGCAGTGTCATGATGACAGGGCACTTCTATGGCTACACCTTC
>.|TRBV6-5|TRBJ2-2|TRBD2|14
CASRTSGYTGELFF
TGTGCCAGCAGGACTAGCGGGTACACCGGGGAGCTGTTTTTT
>.|TRBV2|TRBJ1-2|.|13
CASSVSQGSGYTF
TGTGCCAGCAGTGTTAGCCAGGGAAGTGGCTACACCTTC
>.|TRBV29-1|TRBJ2-1|.|14
CSVDRAGVGNEQFF
TGCAGCGTTGACAGGGCCGGGGTTGGAAATGAGCAGTTCTTC
>.|TRBV18|TRBJ2-7|.|15
CASSPTQFFPYEQYF
TGTGCCAGCTCACCAACGCAGTTTTTCCCCTACGAGCAGTACTTC
>.|TRBV10-3|TRBJ1-1|.|14
CATLPQGTNTEAFF
TGTGCCACTCTACCCCAGGGCACGAACACTGAAGCTTTCTTT
>.|TRBV11-2|TRBJ2-2|.|16
CASSLTGGKITGELFF
TGTGCCAGCAGCTTAACCGGGGGCAAGATCACCGGGGAGCTGTTTTTT
>.|TRBV6-1|TRBJ2-1|.|11
CASRENFEQFF
TGTGCCAGCAGGGAGAACTTTGAGCAGTTCTTC
>.|TRBV27|TRBJ2-7|.|12
CASSFNPSGLYF
TGTGCCAGCAGTTTCAACCCTAGTGGGCTGTACTTC
>once|TRBV7-2|TRBJ2-2|TRBD2|16
CASSSTSGGNTGELFF
TGTGCCAGCAGCTCGACTAGCGGGGGAAACACCGGGGAGCTGTTTTTT
>.|TRBV7-2|TRBJ1-2|TRBD1|14
CASSWGQGNYGYTF
TGTGCCAGCAGCTGGGGACAGGGAAACTATGGCTACACCTTC
>once|TRBV16|TRBJ1-1|.|16
CASSKLNRATSTEAFF
TGTGCCAGCAGCAAATTAAACCGGGCCACGAGCACTGAAGCTTTCTTT
>.|TRBV7-8|TRBJ1-2|TRBD1|16
CASSLFDRGPNYGYTF
TGTGCCAGCAGCTTATTCGACAGGGGGCCTAACTATGGCTACACCTTC
>.|TRBV19|TRBJ2-7|TRBD1|15
CATSDSGQGRYEQYF
TGTGCCACTAGCGATTCCGGACAGGGACGGTACGAGCAGTACTTC
>once|TRBV2|TRBJ1-3|.|14
CASRREAGGNTIYF
TGTGCCAGCAGAAGGGAGGCAGGGGGAAACACCATATATTTT
>.|TRBV7-9|TRBJ2-3|TRBD1|15
CASSLGSGGSDTQYF
TGTGCCAGCAGCTTAGGGTCAGGGGGCTCGGATACGCAGTATTTT
>.|TRBV19|TRBJ1-1|TRBD1|14
CATYLGQGRTEAFF
TGTGCCACCTACCTTGGACAGGGACGTACTGAAGCTTTCTTT
>.|TRBV11-2|TRBJ2-7|TRBD1|14
CASSLRNRGYEQYF
TGTGCCAGCAGCTTACGCAACAGGGGCTACGAGCAGTACTTC
>.|TRBV4-3|TRBJ1-6|.|14
CASSQGVLNSPLHF
TGCGCCAGCAGCCAAGGAGTTTTAAATTCACCCCTCCACTTT
>.|TRBV5-6|TRBJ2-3|TRBD2|15
CASSSTGTSGATQYF
TGTGCCAGCAGCTCGACCGGGACTAGCGGGGCGACGCAGTATTTT
>few|TRBV27|TRBJ2-5|.|12
CARKRSKETQYF
TGTGCCAGAAAGAGATCTAAAGAGACCCAGTACTTC
>.|TRBV28|TRBJ1-1|TRBD1|16
CATHGTISTGTAEAFF
TGTGCCACACACGGGACTATCTCGACAGGGACGGCTGAAGCTTTCTTT
>.|TRBV5-1|TRBJ2-7|TRBD1|14
CASSTGTGNYEQYF
TGCGCCAGCAGCACCGGGACAGGTAACTACGAGCAGTACTTC
>once|TRBV18|TRBJ2-7|.|11
CASSQQYEQYF
TGTGCCAGCTCACAGCAGTACGAGCAGTACTTC